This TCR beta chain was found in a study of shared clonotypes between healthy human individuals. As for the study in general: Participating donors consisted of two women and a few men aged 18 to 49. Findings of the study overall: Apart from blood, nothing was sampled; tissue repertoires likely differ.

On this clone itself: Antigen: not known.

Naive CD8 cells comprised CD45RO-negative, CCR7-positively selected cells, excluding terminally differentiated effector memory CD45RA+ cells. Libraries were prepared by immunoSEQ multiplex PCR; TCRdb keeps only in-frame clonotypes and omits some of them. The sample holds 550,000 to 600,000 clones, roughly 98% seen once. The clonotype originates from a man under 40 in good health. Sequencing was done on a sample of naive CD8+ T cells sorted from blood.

In DNA, the CDR3 is TGTGCCAGCAGCTTGTCTCTAGCCCGCGATACGCAGTATTTT. Its translation: CASSLSLARDTQYF. This chain links TRBV5-4 with TRBJ2-3; perhaps TRBD2 as D (5 bases). V was shortened by 1 base and J by 6 bases, with 12 bases between the two germline ends. The CDR3 spans 14 residues. Looked up from germline, CDR1 is SGHNT and CDR2 is YYREEE (reference sequence).